The entry below describes one T cell receptor beta chain. As yet, its antigen is unknown. J lost 4 bases, V lost 3 bases, and 3 bases had no gene match. Germline V CDR1 and CDR2: SEHNR, FQNEAQ (reference sequence). This CDR3 contains 14 residues. A fixed 40 ng of plasma cfDNA was loaded per sample. Assay used: immunoSEQ multiplex PCR; TCRdb lists only in-frame clones, some missing. This listing includes around 18 clones. These data belong to a study of blood T cell dynamics during melanoma immunotherapy. In the study overall: Metastatic melanoma patients received first-line pembrolizumab or nivolumab plus ipilimumab. Broader study findings: From T0 to W3, cfDNA rearrangement efficiency rose in disease-control patients but not progressors.

Time point meaning: pre-treatment baseline. Disease control meant complete response, partial response or stable disease at 12 weeks. The chain carries TRBV7-9 and TRBJ2-3, with TRBD2 matching 8 bases. The sample was cell-free DNA from blood, taken from a patient treated with checkpoint blockade. The sequence derives from a human donor with melanoma. CDR3 sequence reads: CASSFSGGADTQYF. The CDR3, as DNA: TGTGCCAGCAGCTTCTCCGGGGGGGCAGATACGCAGTATTTT.